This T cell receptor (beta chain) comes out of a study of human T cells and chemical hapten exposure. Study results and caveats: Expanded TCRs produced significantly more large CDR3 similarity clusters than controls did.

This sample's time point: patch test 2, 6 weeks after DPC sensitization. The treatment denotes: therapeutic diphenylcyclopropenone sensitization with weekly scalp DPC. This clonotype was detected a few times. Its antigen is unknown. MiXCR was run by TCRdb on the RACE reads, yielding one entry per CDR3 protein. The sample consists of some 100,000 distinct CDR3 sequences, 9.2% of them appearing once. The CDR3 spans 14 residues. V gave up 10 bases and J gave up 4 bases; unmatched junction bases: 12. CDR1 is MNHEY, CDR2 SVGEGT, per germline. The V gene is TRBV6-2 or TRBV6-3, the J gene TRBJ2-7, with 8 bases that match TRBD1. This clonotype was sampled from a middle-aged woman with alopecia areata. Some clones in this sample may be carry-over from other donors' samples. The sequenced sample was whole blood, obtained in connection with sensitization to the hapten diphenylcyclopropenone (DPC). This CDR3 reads CANTWTGTIYEQYF. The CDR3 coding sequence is TGTGCCAACACCTGGACAGGGACGATATACGAGCAGTACTTC.